The 3 T cell receptor beta chains presented below share a single source sample, sequenced in a study of blood T cell repertoires in COVID-19. Assay: immunoSEQ multiplex PCR; the TCRdb copy retains only in-frame clones and omits some. The sample has roughly 230,000 clones; around 89% are singletons. The sequenced sample was peripheral blood. The receptor set was obtained from a woman aged 55-75 years with COVID-19, enrolled during active disease.

The chain joins TRBV12-5 to TRBJ2-3; perhaps TRBD1 as D (5 bases). V lost 4 bases, J lost 7 bases, and 15 bases lay in between. Germline V lookup: CDR1 LGHNT, CDR2 FRNRAP. The CDR3 is 14 residues long. The CDR3 here is CASGSALREHTQYF. The CDR3 DNA reads as TGTGCTAGTGGTTCCGCCCTCAGGGAACATACGCAGTATTTT.

The table lists this clone with a few counts. The chain has TRBV7-2 and TRBJ1-2; D possibly corresponds to TRBD1 (5 bases). The V gene's germline CDR1 is SGHTA and CDR2 FQGNSA. The CDR3 is 17 residues long. V was pared by 4 bases and J by 4 bases, with 22 bases between. CDR3 loop: CASSSRLQGGIGYGYTF. In nucleotides, the CDR3 is TGTGCCAGCAGCTCGAGACTTCAGGGAGGGATTGGCTATGGCTACACCTTC.

This chain joins TRBV7-2 and TRBJ2-1, with 11 bases fitting TRBD2. V trimming: 2 bases; J trimming: 2 bases; junction bases outside the gene matches: 5. Germline V gene data show CDR1 as SGHTA and CDR2 as FQGNSA. This CDR3 is built from 17 residues. The CDR3 is CASSLFPGLAAYNEQFF. The CDR3 nucleotides are TGTGCCAGCAGCTTATTCCCGGGACTAGCGGCCTACAATGAGCAGTTCTTC.